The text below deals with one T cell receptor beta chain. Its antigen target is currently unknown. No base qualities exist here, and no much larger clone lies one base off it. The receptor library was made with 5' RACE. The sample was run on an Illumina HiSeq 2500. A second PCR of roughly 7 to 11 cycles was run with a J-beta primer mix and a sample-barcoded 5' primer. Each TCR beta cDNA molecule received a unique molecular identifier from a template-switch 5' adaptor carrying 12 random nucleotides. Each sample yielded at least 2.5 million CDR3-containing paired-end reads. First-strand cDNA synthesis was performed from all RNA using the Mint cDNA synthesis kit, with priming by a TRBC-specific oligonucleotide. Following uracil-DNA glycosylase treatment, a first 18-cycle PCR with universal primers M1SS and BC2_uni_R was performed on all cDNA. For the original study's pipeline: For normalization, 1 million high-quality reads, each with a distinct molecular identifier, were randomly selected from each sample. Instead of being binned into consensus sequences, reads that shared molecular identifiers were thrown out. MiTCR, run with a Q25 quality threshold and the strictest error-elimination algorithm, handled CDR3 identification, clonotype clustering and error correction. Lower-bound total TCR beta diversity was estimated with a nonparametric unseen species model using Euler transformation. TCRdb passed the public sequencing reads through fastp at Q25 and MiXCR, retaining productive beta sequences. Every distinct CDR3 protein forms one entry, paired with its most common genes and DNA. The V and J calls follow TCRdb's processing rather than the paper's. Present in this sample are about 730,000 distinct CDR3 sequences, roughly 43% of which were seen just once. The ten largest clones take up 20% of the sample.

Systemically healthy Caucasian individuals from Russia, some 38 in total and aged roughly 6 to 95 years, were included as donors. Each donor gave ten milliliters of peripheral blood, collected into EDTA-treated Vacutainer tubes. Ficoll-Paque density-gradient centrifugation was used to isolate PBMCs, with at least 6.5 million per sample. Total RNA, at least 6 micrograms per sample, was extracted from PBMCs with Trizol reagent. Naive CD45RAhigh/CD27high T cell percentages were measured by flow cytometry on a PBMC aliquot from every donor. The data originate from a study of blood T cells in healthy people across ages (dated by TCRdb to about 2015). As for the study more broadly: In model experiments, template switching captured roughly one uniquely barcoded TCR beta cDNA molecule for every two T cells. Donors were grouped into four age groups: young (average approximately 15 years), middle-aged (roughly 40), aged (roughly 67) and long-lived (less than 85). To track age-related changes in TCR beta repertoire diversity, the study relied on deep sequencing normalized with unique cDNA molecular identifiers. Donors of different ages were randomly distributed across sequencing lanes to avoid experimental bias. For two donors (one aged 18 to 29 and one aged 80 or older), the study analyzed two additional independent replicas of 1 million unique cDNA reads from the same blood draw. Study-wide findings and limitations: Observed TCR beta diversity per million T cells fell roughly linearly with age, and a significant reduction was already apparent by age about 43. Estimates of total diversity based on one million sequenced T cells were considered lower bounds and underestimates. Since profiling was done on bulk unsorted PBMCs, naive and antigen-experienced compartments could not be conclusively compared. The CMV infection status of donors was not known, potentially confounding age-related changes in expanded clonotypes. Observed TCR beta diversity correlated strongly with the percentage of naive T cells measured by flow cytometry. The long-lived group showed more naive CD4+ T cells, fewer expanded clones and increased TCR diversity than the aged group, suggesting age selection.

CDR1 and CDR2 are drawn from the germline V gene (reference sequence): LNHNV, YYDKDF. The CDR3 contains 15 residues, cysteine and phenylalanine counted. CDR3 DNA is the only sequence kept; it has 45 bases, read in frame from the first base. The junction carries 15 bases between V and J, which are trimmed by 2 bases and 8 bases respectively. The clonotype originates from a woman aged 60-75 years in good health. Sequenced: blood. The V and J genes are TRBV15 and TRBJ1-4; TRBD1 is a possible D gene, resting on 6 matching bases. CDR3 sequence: CATSRNRVQTEKLFF. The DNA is TGTGCCACCAGCAGAAACAGGGTCCAGACGGAAAAACTGTTTTTT.